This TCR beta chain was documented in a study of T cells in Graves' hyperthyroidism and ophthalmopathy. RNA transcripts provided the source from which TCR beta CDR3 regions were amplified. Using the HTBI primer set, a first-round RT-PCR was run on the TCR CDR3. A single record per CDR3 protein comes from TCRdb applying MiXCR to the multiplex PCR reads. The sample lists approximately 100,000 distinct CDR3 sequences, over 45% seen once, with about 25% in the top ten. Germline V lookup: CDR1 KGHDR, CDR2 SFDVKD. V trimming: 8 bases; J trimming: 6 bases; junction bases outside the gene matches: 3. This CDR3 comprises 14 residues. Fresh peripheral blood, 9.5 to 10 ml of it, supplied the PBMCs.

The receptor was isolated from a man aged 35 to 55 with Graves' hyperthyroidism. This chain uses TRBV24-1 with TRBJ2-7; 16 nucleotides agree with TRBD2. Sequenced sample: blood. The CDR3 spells CATKGLAGGGEQYF. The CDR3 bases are TGTGCCACCAAGGGACTAGCGGGGGGGGGCGAGCAGTACTTC.